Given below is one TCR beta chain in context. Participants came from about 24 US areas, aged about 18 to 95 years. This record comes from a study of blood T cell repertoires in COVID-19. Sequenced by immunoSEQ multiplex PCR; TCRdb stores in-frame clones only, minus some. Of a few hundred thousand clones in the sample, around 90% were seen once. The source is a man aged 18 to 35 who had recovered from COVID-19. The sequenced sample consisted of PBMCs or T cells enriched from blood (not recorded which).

The chain's CDR3 is CASSQGHDYGYTF. The CDR3 coding sequence is TGCGCCAGCAGCCAAGGGCACGACTATGGCTACACCTTC. The V gene is TRBV4-1, the J gene TRBJ1-2, with D uncertain. The germline V gene encodes CDR1 MGHRA and CDR2 YSYEKL. The V and J ends lost 1 base and 3 bases respectively, with 6 bases between them. This CDR3 comprises 13 residues.